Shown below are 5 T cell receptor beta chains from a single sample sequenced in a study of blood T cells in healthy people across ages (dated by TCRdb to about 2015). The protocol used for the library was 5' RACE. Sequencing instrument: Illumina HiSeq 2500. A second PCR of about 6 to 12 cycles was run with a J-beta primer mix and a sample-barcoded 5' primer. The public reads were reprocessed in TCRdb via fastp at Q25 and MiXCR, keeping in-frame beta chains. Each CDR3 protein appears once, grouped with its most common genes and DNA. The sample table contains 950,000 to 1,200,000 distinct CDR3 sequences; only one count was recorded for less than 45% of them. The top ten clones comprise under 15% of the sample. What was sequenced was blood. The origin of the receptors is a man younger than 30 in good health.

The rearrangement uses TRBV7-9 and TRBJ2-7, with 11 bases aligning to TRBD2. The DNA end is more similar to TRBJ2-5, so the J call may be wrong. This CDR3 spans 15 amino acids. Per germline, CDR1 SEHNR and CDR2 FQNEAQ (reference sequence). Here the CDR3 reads CASSLVLAGEETQYF. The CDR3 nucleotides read TGTGCCAGCAGCTTAGTACTAGCGGGGGAAGAGACCCAGTACTTC.

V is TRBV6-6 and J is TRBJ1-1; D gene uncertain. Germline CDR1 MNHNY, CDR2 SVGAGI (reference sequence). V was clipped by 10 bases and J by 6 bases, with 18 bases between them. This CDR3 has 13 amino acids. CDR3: CATVKGGMAEAFF. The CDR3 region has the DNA TGTGCCACCGTGAAAGGAGGGATGGCTGAAGCTTTCTTT.

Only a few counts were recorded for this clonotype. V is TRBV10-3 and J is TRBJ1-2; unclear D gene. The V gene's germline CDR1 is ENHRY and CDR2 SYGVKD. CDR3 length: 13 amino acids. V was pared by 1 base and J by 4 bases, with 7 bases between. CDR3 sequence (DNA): TGTGCCATCAGTGAGTTAGGTGGCTATGGCTACACCTTC. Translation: CAISELGGYGYTF.

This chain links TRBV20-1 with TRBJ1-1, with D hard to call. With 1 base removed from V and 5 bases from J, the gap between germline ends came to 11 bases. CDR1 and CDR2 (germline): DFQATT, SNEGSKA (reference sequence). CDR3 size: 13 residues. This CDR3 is CSARGPGATEAFF. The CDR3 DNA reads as TGCAGTGCTAGAGGTCCAGGTGCAACTGAAGCTTTCTTT.

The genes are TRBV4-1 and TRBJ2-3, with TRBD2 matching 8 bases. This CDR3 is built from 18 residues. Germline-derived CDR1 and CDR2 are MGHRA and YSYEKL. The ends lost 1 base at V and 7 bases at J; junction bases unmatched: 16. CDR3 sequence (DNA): TGCGCCAGCAGCCAAGTCGATCTCGTCGGGGGGGCCCACTATACGCAGTATTTT. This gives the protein CASSQVDLVGGAHYTQYF.